This record looks at one T cell receptor (beta chain) sequence and its context. Its antigen is undetermined. With molecular barcodes, quantitative 5'-RACE was used to make the TCR beta libraries. MiXCR, run by TCRdb on the 5' RACE reads, gives a single entry per CDR3 protein. The sample lists about 440,000 distinct CDR3 sequences; about a sixth were seen once. The entry originates in a study of CD8 T cells in ankylosing spondylitis. Trimming removed 6 bases from V and 5 bases from J, with 16 bases in between. The CDR3 has 14 amino acids. Study outcomes and limitations: What appeared characteristic of ankylosing spondylitis blood was a TCR beta motif of fewer than ten highly homologous variants. Past research had described some motif variants in reactive arthritis synovial fluid and blood. Significant enrichment of disease-linked clones was reported in matched ankylosing spondylitis synovial fluid. Relatively rare in peripheral blood, disease-linked clones were also CD8+.

The TCR sequence derives from a male donor with ankylosing spondylitis. Specimen: blood, either unsorted or a sorted T cell fraction (not recorded which). The chain uses TRBV12-3 or TRBV12-4 and TRBJ2-5; the D call may be TRBD1 or TRBD2 (5 bases each). CDR3 DNA sequence: TGTGCCAGCAGACTTCCCCTGGGGGACGAGACCCAGTACTTC. It is translated as CASRLPLGDETQYF.